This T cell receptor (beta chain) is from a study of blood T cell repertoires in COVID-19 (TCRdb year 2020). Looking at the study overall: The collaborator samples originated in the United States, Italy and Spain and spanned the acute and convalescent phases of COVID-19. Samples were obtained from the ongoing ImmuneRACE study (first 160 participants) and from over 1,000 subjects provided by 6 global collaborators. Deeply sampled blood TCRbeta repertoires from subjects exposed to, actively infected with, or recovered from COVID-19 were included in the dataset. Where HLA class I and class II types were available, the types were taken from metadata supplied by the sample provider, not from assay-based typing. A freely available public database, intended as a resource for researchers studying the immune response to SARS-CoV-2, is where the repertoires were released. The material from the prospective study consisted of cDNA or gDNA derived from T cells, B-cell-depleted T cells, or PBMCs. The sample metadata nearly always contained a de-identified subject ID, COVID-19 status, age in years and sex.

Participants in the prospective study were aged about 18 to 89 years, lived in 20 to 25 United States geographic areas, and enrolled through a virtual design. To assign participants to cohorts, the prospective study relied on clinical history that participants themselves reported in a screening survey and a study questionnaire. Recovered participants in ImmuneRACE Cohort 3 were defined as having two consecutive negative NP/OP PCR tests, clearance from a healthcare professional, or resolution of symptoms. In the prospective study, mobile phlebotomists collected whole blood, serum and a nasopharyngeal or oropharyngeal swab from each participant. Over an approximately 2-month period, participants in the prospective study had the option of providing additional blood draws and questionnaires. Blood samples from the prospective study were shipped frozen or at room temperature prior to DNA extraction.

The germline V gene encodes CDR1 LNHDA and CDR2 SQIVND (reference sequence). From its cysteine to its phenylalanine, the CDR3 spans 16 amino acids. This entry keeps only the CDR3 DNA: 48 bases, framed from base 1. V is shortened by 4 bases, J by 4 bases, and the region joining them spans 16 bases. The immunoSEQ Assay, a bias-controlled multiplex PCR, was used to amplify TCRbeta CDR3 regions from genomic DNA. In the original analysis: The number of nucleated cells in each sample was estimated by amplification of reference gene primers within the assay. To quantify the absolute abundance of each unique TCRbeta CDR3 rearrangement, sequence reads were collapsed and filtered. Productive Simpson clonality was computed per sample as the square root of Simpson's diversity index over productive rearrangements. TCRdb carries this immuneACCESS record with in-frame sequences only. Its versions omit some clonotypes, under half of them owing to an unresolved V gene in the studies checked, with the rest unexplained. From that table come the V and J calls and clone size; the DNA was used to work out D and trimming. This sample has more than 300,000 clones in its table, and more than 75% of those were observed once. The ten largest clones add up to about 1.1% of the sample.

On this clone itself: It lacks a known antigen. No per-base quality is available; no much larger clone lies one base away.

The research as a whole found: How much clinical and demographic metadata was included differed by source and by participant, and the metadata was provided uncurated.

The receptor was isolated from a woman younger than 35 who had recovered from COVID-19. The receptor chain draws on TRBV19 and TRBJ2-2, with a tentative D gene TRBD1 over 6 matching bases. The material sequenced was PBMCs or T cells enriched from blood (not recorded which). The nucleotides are TGTGCCAGTAGTACCCAGGGGAAGGCGGGCACCGGGGAGCTGTTTTTT. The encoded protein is CASSTQGKAGTGELFF.